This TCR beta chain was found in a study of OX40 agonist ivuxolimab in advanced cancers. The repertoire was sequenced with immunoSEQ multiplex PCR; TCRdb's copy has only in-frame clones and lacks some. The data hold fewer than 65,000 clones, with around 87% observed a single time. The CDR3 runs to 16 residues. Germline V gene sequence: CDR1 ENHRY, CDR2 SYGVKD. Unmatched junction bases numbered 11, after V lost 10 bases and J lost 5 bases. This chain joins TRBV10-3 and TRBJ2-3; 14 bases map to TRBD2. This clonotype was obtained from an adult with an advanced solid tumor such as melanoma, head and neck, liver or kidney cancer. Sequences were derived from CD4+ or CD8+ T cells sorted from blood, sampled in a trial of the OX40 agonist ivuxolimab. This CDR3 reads CATGLGLAGGRDTQYF. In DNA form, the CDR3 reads TGTGCCACCGGCCTAGGACTAGCGGGGGGAAGAGATACGCAGTATTTT.